Listed below are T cell receptor beta chains from one sample, sequenced in a study of CD8+ T cells in alopecia areata. Data came from immunoSEQ multiplex PCR; TCRdb stores just in-frame clones and leaves some out. This table has about 200,000 clones, roughly 60% appearing once. Source: CD4+ T cells sorted from blood, taken at week 24, from a patient treated with tofacitinib. These receptors all stem from a human donor with alopecia areata. CDR3s include the opening cysteine and the closing phenylalanine or tryptophan. A D gene is named only where the DNA matches it firmly. Clone sizes are given selectively: once, few, many, or a class where the clone is expanded.

len,d_gene,v_gene,j_gene,abundance,CDR3nt,CDR3aa
15,-,TRBV4-1,TRBJ1-1,-,TGCGCCAGCAGCCACACTAGTACCCTTCTCACTGAAGCTTTCTTT,CASSHTSTLLTEAFF
12,-,TRBV2,TRBJ2-1,few,TGTGCCAGCAGTGGACAGGCGAATGAGCAGTTCTTC,CASSGQANEQFF
14,-,TRBV9,TRBJ1-1,-,TGTGCCAGCAGCGAGACCGGTACGGGGTCTGAAGCTTTCTTT,CASSETGTGSEAFF
14,TRBD2,TRBV30,TRBJ2-5,-,TGTGCCTGGAGCCCGGGAGGGCTGGAAGAGACCCAGTACTTC,CAWSPGGLEETQYF
15,TRBD2,TRBV2,TRBJ2-7,-,TGTGCCAGCAGTCCTCTAGCGGGGGGTGGCTACGAGCAGTACTTC,CASSPLAGGGYEQYF
14,TRBD2,TRBV4-3,TRBJ2-1,few,TGCGCCAGCAGCCAACGCGGACTAGACAATGAGCAGTTCTTC,CASSQRGLDNEQFF
11,-,TRBV2,TRBJ2-5,-,TGTGCCAGTACGACGGGCGAGACCCAGTACTTC,CASTTGETQYF
15,TRBD2,TRBV5-1,TRBJ2-5,-,TGCGCCAGCAGCTTGAGCGGGGGCCCCGAAGAGACCCAGTACTTC,CASSLSGGPEETQYF
13,-,TRBV30,TRBJ2-3,-,TGTGCCTGGAGTTCTAGCGGCACAGATACGCAGTATTTT,CAWSSSGTDTQYF
13,TRBD1,TRBV29-1,TRBJ1-2,few,TGCAGCGTTGACGAGGGGGCGGTCTATGGCTACACCTTC,CSVDEGAVYGYTF
15,TRBD1,TRBV9,TRBJ2-5,few,TGTGCCAGCAGCGTAGGAGGGACAGGGGCAGAGACCCAGTACTTC,CASSVGGTGAETQYF
18,-,TRBV2,TRBJ2-1,-,TGTGCCAGCAGTGAATTCGGGTTTACGGGAGACTCCTACAATGAGCAGTTCTTC,CASSEFGFTGDSYNEQFF
19,-,TRBV7-9,TRBJ2-7,few,TGTGCCAGCAGCCCGCTTATTGGGATCCGGACGGCCTACCAAGACGAGCAGTACTTC,CASSPLIGIRTAYQDEQYF
12,TRBD1,TRBV29-1,TRBJ1-2,-,TGCAGCGTCGGACAGGGGGCGAATGGCTACACCTTC,CSVGQGANGYTF
12,-,TRBV28,TRBJ2-7,-,TGTGCCAGCAGTTCTAACACCTACGAGCAGTACTTC,CASSSNTYEQYF
13,TRBD1,TRBV7-8,TRBJ1-2,once,TGTGCCAGCAGCTGGGGACAGGGTAATGGCTACACCTTC,CASSWGQGNGYTF
15,-,TRBV7-2,TRBJ1-3,-,TGTGCCAGCAGCCCAGGGACCTCCTCTGGAAACACCATATATTTT,CASSPGTSSGNTIYF
11,-,TRBV29-1,TRBJ1-1,few,TGCAGCGTGGCAGGCAGCTTTGAAGCTTTCTTT,CSVAGSFEAFF
12,-,TRBV10-3,TRBJ2-3,few,TGTGCCATCAGTGGGACCACAGATACGCAGTATTTT,CAISGTTDTQYF
16,TRBD1,TRBV19,TRBJ2-1,-,TGTGCCAGTAGTACTTCCCCGACAGGGACCTACAATGAGCAGTTCTTC,CASSTSPTGTYNEQFF
17,TRBD2,TRBV10-3,TRBJ2-1,-,TGTGCCATCAGTGATCCGACTAGCGGTATGTCCTACAATGAGCAGTTCTTC,CAISDPTSGMSYNEQFF
16,TRBD1,TRBV9,TRBJ2-2,-,TGTGCCAGCAGCCCATATCCGGACAGGGCGACCGGGGAGCTGTTTTTT,CASSPYPDRATGELFF
15,TRBD1,TRBV5-4,TRBJ1-2,-,TGTGCCAGCAGCTCCCGGACAGGCGACTCGGATGGCTACACCTTC,CASSSRTGDSDGYTF
12,-,TRBV29-1,TRBJ1-2,-,TGCAGCGTGGAAAGGGATATCTATGGCTACACCTTC,CSVERDIYGYTF
13,TRBD1,TRBV19,TRBJ2-7,once,TGTGCCACCTCGGGACAGGGGGTTTCCGAGCAGTACTTC,CATSGQGVSEQYF
15,TRBD2,TRBV6-5,TRBJ2-1,few,TGTGCCAGCAGTGGGACTAGCGGGGGTGTGGATGAGCAGTTCTTC,CASSGTSGGVDEQFF
13,-,TRBV7-2,TRBJ2-3,-,TGTGCCAGCAGCTTACAGTCCACAGATACGCAGTATTTT,CASSLQSTDTQYF
10,-,TRBV23-1,TRBJ2-5,few,TGCGCCAGCATACCCGAGACCCAGTACTTC,CASIPETQYF
16,-,TRBV7-9,TRBJ1-2,-,TGTGCCAGCAGTAAATACTCCGGCGCCACGACGGGCGGCTACACCTTC,CASSKYSGATTGGYTF
15,-,TRBV28,TRBJ2-6,-,TGTGCCAGCGTCCAAGGGGGGGCTGGGGCCAACGTCCTGACTTTC,CASVQGGAGANVLTF
14,TRBD2,TRBV7-2,TRBJ2-5,few,TGTGCCAGCAGCAGGACTAGCGGGGAAGAGACCCAGTACTTC,CASSRTSGEETQYF
16,-,TRBV5-4,TRBJ1-2,-,TGTGCCAGCAGCTTGGATTTCGTTGGAAACAGCGATGGCTACACCTTC,CASSLDFVGNSDGYTF
16,-,TRBV2,TRBJ1-5,-,TGTGCCAGCAGTGAAAGAGGGTCCCGCAGCACGCAGCCCCAGCATTTT,CASSERGSRSTQPQHF
13,TRBD2,TRBV4-2,TRBJ2-3,-,TGTGCCAGCAGCGGACTAGCCGCAGATACGCAGTATTTT,CASSGLAADTQYF
16,-,TRBV5-1,TRBJ1-4,few,TGCGCCAGCAGCGCCACGGACAGTGCAACTAATGAAAAACTGTTTTTT,CASSATDSATNEKLFF
14,-,TRBV7-3,TRBJ2-7,once,TGTGCCAGCAGCTATACAGGGCCGGGTTACGAGCAGTACTTC,CASSYTGPGYEQYF
16,-,TRBV6-5,TRBJ2-7,-,TGTGCCAGCAGTTACTATGCCCAGGGTGGTAATTACGAGCAGTACTTC,CASSYYAQGGNYEQYF
13,TRBD1,TRBV30,TRBJ1-2,-,TGTGCCTGGAGTGTACGGGACAGCGCTGGCTACACCTTC,CAWSVRDSAGYTF
14,-,TRBV7-9,TRBJ1-5,-,TGTGCCAGCAGCTTAGGGGGAACCAATCAGCCCCAGCATTTT,CASSLGGTNQPQHF